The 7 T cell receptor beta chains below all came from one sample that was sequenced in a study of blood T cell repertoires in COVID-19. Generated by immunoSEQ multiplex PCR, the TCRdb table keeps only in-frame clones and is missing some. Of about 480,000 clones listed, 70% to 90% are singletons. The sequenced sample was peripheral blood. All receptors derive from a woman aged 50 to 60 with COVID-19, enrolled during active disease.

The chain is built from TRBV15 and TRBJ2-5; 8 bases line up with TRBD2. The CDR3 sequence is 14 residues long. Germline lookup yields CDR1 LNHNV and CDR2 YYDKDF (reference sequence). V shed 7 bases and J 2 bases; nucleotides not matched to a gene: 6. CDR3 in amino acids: CATTGGGGQETQYF. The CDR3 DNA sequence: TGTGCCACCACCGGGGGGGGTGGTCAAGAGACCCAGTACTTC. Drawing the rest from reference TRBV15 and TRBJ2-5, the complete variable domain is DAMVIQNPRYQVTQFGKPVTLSCSQTLNHNVMYWYQQKSSQAPKLLFHYYDKDFNNEADTPDNFQSRRPNTSFCFLDIRSPGLGDTAMYLCATTGGGGQETQYFGPGTRLLVL.

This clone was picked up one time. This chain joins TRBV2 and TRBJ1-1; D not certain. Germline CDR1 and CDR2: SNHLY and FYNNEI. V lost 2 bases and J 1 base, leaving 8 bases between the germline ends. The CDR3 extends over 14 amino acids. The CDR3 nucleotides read TGTGCCAGCAGTGAAAGGCGGGGGAACACTGAAGCTTTCTTT. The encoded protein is CASSERRGNTEAFF.

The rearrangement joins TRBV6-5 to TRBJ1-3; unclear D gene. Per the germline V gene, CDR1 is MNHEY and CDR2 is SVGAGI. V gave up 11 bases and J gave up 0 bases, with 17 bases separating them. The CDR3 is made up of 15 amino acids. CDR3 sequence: CASGDGYYSGNTIYF. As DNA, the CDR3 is TGTGCCTCCGGCGACGGCTACTACTCTGGAAACACCATATATTTT.

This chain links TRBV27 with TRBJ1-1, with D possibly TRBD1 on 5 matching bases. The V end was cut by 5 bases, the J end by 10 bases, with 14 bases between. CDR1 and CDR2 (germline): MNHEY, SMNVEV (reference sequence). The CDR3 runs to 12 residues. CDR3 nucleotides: TGTGCCAGCAGTACAGGCCCCTGGGGAGCTTTCTTT. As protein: CASSTGPWGAFF.

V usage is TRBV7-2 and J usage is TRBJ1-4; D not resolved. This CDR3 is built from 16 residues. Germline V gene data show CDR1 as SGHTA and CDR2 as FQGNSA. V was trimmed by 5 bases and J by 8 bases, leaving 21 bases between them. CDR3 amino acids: CASSPRGKTLHEKLFF. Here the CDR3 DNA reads TGTGCCAGCAGCCCTCGGGGAAAAACCCTTCACGAAAAACTGTTTTTT.

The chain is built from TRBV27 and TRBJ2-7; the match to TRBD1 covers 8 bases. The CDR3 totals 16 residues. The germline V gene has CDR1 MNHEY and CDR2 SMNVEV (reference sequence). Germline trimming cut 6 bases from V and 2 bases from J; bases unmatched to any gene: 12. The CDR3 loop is CASRSYGQGAPYEQYF. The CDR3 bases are TGTGCCAGCAGATCTTATGGGCAGGGGGCCCCCTACGAGCAGTACTTC.

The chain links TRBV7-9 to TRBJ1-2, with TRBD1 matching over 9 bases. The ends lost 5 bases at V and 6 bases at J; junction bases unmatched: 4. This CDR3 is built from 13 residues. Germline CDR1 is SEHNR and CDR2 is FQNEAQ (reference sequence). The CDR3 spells CASSERTGDGYTF. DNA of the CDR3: TGTGCCAGCAGCGAGAGGACAGGGGATGGCTACACCTTC.